This passage covers 13 T cell receptor beta chains from one sample sequenced in a study of cytomegalovirus exposure and HLA in healthy donors. The PCR used 60 Vbeta and 13 Jbeta primers. Profiling relied on immunoSEQ multiplex PCR, and the TCRdb table lists in-frame clones only, not all of them. In the table there are 80,000 to 100,000 clones, more than 60% of which are singletons. The sequencing input was PBMCs. These receptors all stem from a man aged 50 to 59 in good health and CMV-seronegative.

The sample holds a few counts of this clone. The V gene is TRBV9, the J gene TRBJ2-3; D might be TRBD1 (5 bases). The length of the CDR3 is 15 residues. Trimming left V 0 bases short and J 4 bases short, with 12 bases between. Germline V gives CDR1 SGDLS, CDR2 YYNGEE. The CDR3 coding sequence is TGTGCCAGCAGCGTAGGCAACAGGCAGGCAGATACGCAGTATTTT. This translates into CASSVGNRQADTQYF.

The chain recombines TRBV7-2 with TRBJ1-1; weak D call: TRBD1 (6 bases). The CDR3 totals 14 residues. V lost 5 bases to trimming and J lost 5 bases, with 15 bases between them. In germline, CDR1 is SGHTA, CDR2 FQGNSA. In nucleotides, the CDR3 is TGTGCCAGCAGCCCGCACAGGGTTGGAACTGAAGCTTTCTTT. This translates into CASSPHRVGTEAFF.

This chain connects TRBV7-3 to TRBJ2-2; 14 bases map to TRBD2. Trimming took 5 bases from V and 2 from J; bases not matched to a gene: 7. This CDR3 spans 18 amino acids. The germline V gene has CDR1 SGHTA and CDR2 FQGTGA. CDR3 sequence reads: CASSLRLAGGPNTGELFF. In DNA form, the CDR3 reads TGTGCCAGCAGCCTACGACTAGCGGGAGGGCCAAACACCGGGGAGCTGTTTTTT.

The chain combines TRBV9 with TRBJ1-5; D ambiguous. Germline CDR1 reads SGDLS; CDR2 reads YYNGEE. This CDR3 is 14 amino acids long. Trimming pared 2 bases from V and 5 bases from J, leaving 11 bases between. The CDR3 region is CASSVSQIYQPQHF. The CDR3 coding sequence is TGTGCCAGCAGCGTGTCTCAGATTTATCAGCCCCAGCATTTT. Variable domain in full (rest from reference TRBV9 and TRBJ1-5): DSGVTQTPKHLITATGQRVTLRCSPRSGDLSVYWYQQSLDQGLQFLIQYYNGEERAKGNILERFSAQQFPDLHSELNLSSLELGDSALYFCASSVSQIYQPQHFGDGTRLSIL.

The chain joins TRBV7-2 to TRBJ2-7, with unresolved D. The ends were cut back, 4 bases at V and 3 bases at J, with 19 bases in the middle. From germline, CDR1 is SGHTA and CDR2 FQGNSA. This CDR3 has 16 amino acids. This CDR3 reads CASSSQAAPEYYEQYF. CDR3 DNA sequence: TGTGCCAGCAGCTCCCAGGCAGCTCCTGAATACTACGAGCAGTACTTC.

This clone has more than one count but fewer than ten. This chain connects TRBV18 to TRBJ2-7; 8 positions agree with TRBD1. The CDR3 covers 14 residues. J gave up 5 bases and V 0 bases, and 3 bases lay outside the gene matches. Germline CDR1 KGHSH, CDR2 LQKENI. DNA of the CDR3: TGTGCCAGCTCACCACCTTGGACAGGGAACGAGCAGTACTTC. The encoded protein is CASSPPWTGNEQYF. Using reference TRBV18 and TRBJ2-7 for the parts outside the CDR3, the full variable domain is NAGVMQNPRHLVRRRGQEARLRCSPMKGHSHVYWYRQLPEEGLKFMVYLQKENIIDESGMPKERFSAEFPKEGPSILRIQQVVRGDSAAYFCASSPPWTGNEQYFGPGTRLTVT.

V and J are TRBV9 and TRBJ2-1; 8 nucleotides line up with TRBD2. V trimming: 0 bases; J trimming: 4 bases; junction bases outside the gene matches: 6. The CDR3 consists of 16 residues. CDR1 is SGDLS and CDR2 is YYNGEE in the germline V gene. The CDR3 DNA sequence: TGTGCCAGCAGCGTAGAGGGAGCGGGGGTGTACAATGAGCAGTTCTTC. Translation: CASSVEGAGVYNEQFF.

V is TRBV2 and J is TRBJ1-4, with 8 bases lining up with TRBD1. Germline assignment: CDR1 SNHLY and CDR2 FYNNEI. The V segment lost 5 bases and the J segment 4 bases; nucleotides outside the gene matches: 6. CDR3 length: 15 amino acids. CDR3 sequence reads: CASSFRTGFNEKLFF. The CDR3 coding sequence is TGTGCCAGCAGTTTTCGGACAGGGTTTAATGAAAAACTGTTTTTT.

The chain is built from TRBV5-1 and TRBJ2-3; D uncertain. Germline CDR1 SGHRS, CDR2 YFSETQ. The CDR3 has 15 amino acids. The V end was cut by 0 bases, the J end by 6 bases, with 14 bases between. The CDR3 coding sequence is TGCGCCAGCAGCTTGGGGTGGGCAGACGCGGATACGCAGTATTTT. Its translation: CASSLGWADADTQYF. The whole variable domain, remainder taken from reference TRBV5-1 and TRBJ2-3, is KAGVTQTPRYLIKTRGQQVTLSCSPISGHRSVSWYQQTPGQGLQFLFEYFSETQRNKGNFPGRFSGRQFSNSRSEMNVSTLELGDSALYLCASSLGWADADTQYFGPGTRLTVL.

The V and J genes are TRBV18 and TRBJ2-7, with 7 bases aligning to TRBD1. This CDR3 has 16 amino acids. Germline trimming cut 6 bases from V and 1 base from J; bases unmatched to any gene: 12. Germline V gene data show CDR1 as KGHSH and CDR2 as LQKENI. CDR3 coding DNA: TGTGCCAGCTCGCCGAGACAGGGTCCTACATCCTACGAGCAGTACTTC. As protein: CASSPRQGPTSYEQYF.

The genes are TRBV27 and TRBJ1-5; D is possibly TRBD1 (6 bases). This CDR3 has 15 residues. V was clipped by 0 bases and J by 5 bases, with 11 bases between them. Germline V CDR1 and CDR2: MNHEY, SMNVEV (reference sequence). The CDR3 is CASSLSWQGYQPQHF. The CDR3 DNA reads as TGTGCCAGCAGTTTATCCTGGCAGGGGTATCAGCCCCAGCATTTT.

This clone is a singleton in its sample. CDR3 loop: CASSVDRGTLFF. The CDR3 DNA follows: TGTGCCAGTAGCGTGGACAGGGGGACACTGTTTTTT. V is TRBV19 and J is TRBJ1-4, with 10 bases aligning to TRBD1. Germline assignment: CDR1 LNHDA and CDR2 SQIVND (reference sequence). Trimming took 6 bases from V and 13 from J; bases not matched to a gene: 5. CDR3 length: 12 residues.

As to this clone: A junction boundary mismatches the germline segment, possibly from a read error. This chain links TRBV7-9 with TRBJ2-1, with D possibly matching TRBD2 (5 bases). Germline loops: CDR1 SEHNR, CDR2 FQNEAQ (reference sequence). The CDR3 has 10 amino acids. The chain's CDR3 is CSSSREGQFF. The DNA of the CDR3 is TGTTCCAGCAGCCGGGAAGGGCAGTTCTTC. The variable domain in full, completed from reference TRBV7-9 and TRBJ2-1, reads DTGVSQNPRHKITKRGQNVTFRCDPISEHNRLYWYRQTLGQGPEFLTYFQNEAQLEKSRLLSDRFSAERPKGSFSTLEIQRTEQGDSAMYLCSSSREGQFFGPGTRLTVL.